The clone carrying this TCR beta chain was seen many times. Its cognate antigen is unknown. An equimolar mix of two oligonucleotides served as the beta constant-region primer for TRBC1 and TRBC2. Nested alpha and beta constant-region primers with the SP2 primer drove four PCR rounds on ligated cDNA. TCRdb passed the UMI-ligation and nested PCR reads through MiXCR, listing each CDR3 protein once. The data contain over 80,000 distinct CDR3 sequences, roughly 10% of them seen just once; the ten biggest clones take up approximately 0.14%. These data are taken from a study of naive and memory T cell subsets. Study-wide findings and caveats: Over 95% of naive TCR sequences appeared only once after error correction, unlike memory subsets. Naive repertoires, especially CD8, held a few larger clonotypes, possibly memory cells re-expressing CD45RA.

Germline V CDR1 and CDR2: MNHEY, SVGAGI. V was trimmed by 0 bases and J by 6 bases, leaving 10 bases between them. CDR3 size: 14 residues. The chain links TRBV6-5 to TRBJ2-3; D uncertain. This clonotype originated in a human donor in good health. The sequenced material came from naive CD4+ T cells from blood. CDR3 sequence reads: CASSYSTNGDTQYF. The CDR3 DNA is TGTGCCAGCAGTTACTCGACAAACGGGGATACGCAGTATTTT.